Following are 16 T cell receptor beta chains from one sample sequenced in a study of blood T cell repertoires in COVID-19. TCRdb's table, derived via immunoSEQ multiplex PCR, lists solely in-frame clones and lacks some. The sample lists 150,000 to 200,000 clones; around 79% were seen once. The sample consisted of peripheral blood. These receptors all come from a woman aged 55-70 years with COVID-19, enrolled during active disease.

V gene TRBV3-1 (or the pseudogene TRBV3-2) combines with J gene TRBJ1-2; perhaps TRBD1 as D (5 bases). CDR1 is LGHDT, CDR2 YNNKEL, per germline (reference sequence). Trimming removed 1 base from V and 4 bases from J, with 7 bases in between. The CDR3 is made up of 13 amino acids. CDR3 sequence: CASSQVRAYGYTF. CDR3 nucleotides: TGTGCCAGCAGCCAAGTCAGGGCCTATGGCTACACCTTC.

This sequence joins TRBV5-1 and TRBJ2-5; TRBD1 agrees at 11 bases. The CDR3 consists of 14 residues. The V segment lost 4 bases and the J segment 4 bases; nucleotides outside the gene matches: 3. From germline, CDR1 is SGHRS and CDR2 YFSETQ. CDR3 amino acids: CASSTGTGGETQYF. DNA of the CDR3: TGCGCCAGCAGCACCGGGACAGGGGGAGAGACCCAGTACTTC. The entire variable domain, with the rest obtained from reference TRBV5-1 and TRBJ2-5, is as follows: KAGVTQTPRYLIKTRGQQVTLSCSPISGHRSVSWYQQTPGQGLQFLFEYFSETQRNKGNFPGRFSGRQFSNSRSEMNVSTLELGDSALYLCASSTGTGGETQYFGPGTRLLVL.

The V call is TRBV10-3, the J call TRBJ1-2, with D perhaps matching TRBD1 (5 bases). Germline V gene lookup returns CDR1 ENHRY and CDR2 SYGVKD. This CDR3 spans 13 amino acids. Trimming cost V 8 bases and J 5 bases, with 15 bases left between them. Here the CDR3 DNA reads TGTGCCATCCGGGACGGGAGTTTATATGGCTACACCTTC. Translating gives CAIRDGSLYGYTF.

The rearrangement uses TRBV2 and TRBJ2-1, with D maybe TRBD2 (7 bases). The CDR3 spans 14 residues. Germline assignment: CDR1 SNHLY and CDR2 FYNNEI. Trimming stripped 8 bases from V and 5 bases from J, with 16 bases between. The chain's CDR3 is CASLRGGADNEQFF. CDR3 DNA sequence: TGTGCCAGCCTTAGGGGGGGGGCCGACAATGAGCAGTTCTTC.

CDR3 sequence reads: CASSYSPTGSDHQPQHF. The CDR3 bases are TGTGCCAGCAGTTATTCCCCAACAGGGAGCGATCATCAGCCCCAGCATTTT. The chain recombines TRBV6-2 or TRBV6-3 with TRBJ1-5, with D perhaps matching TRBD1 (6 bases). With 3 bases removed from V and 5 bases from J, the gap between germline ends came to 20 bases. From germline, CDR1 is MNHEY and CDR2 SVGEGT. This CDR3 comprises 17 residues.

The chain couples TRBV6-5 to TRBJ1-2; 8 nucleotides match TRBD1. The CDR3 length is 14 residues. Germline V gene sequence: CDR1 MNHEY, CDR2 SVGAGI. Trimming took 6 bases from V and 3 from J; bases not matched to a gene: 6. DNA of the CDR3: TGTGCCAGCAGCAGACAGGGGAACTACTATGGCTACACCTTC. It yields the protein CASSRQGNYYGYTF.

The chain joins TRBV6-6 to TRBJ1-5, with TRBD1 as a possible D gene (6 bases). Germline CDR1 reads MNHNY; CDR2 reads SVGAGI (reference sequence). The CDR3 has 12 residues. The V end lost 7 bases, the J end lost 12 bases, and 16 bases lay between the germline ends. The CDR3 protein is CASTLGAGVQHF. The DNA of the CDR3 is TGTGCCAGCACTCTCGGGGCAGGGGTCCAGCATTTT.

This clone was picked up one time. The chain joins TRBV29-1 to TRBJ2-1, with 9 nucleotides matching TRBD2. Germline assignment: CDR1 SQVTM and CDR2 ANQGSEA. V was clipped by 2 bases and J by 7 bases; unmatched bases: 6. The CDR3 extends over 14 amino acids. The CDR3 is CSVEFRLAGNEQFF. The DNA of the CDR3 is TGCAGCGTTGAATTTCGCCTAGCGGGGAATGAGCAGTTCTTC.

Only a few counts were recorded for this clone. The V and J genes are TRBV6-5 and TRBJ2-3; 12 nucleotides agree with TRBD2. Germline CDR1 is MNHEY and CDR2 is SVGAGI. Trimming took 4 bases from V and 4 from J; bases not matched to a gene: 3. The CDR3 loop spans 15 amino acids. The DNA for the CDR3 is TGTGCCAGCAGTTCGGGACTAGCGGGTGCAGATACGCAGTATTTT. It codes for CASSSGLAGADTQYF.

This clone showed up just a few times. This rearrangement joins TRBV27 to TRBJ2-7; 9 positions agree with TRBD1. CDR1 is MNHEY, CDR2 SMNVEV, per germline (reference sequence). This CDR3 is built from 14 residues. With V trimmed by 5 bases and J by 6 bases, 8 bases remained unmatched. The CDR3 spells CASSKQGAPSEQYF. The DNA of the CDR3 is TGTGCCAGCAGTAAACAGGGGGCTCCTTCCGAGCAGTACTTC.

The chain uses TRBV5-1 and TRBJ2-3, with 11 bases aligning to TRBD2. With 4 bases clipped from V and 1 base from J, the junction kept 2 bases outside the gene matches. Germline CDR1 is SGHRS and CDR2 is YFSETQ. The length of the CDR3 is 15 residues. The CDR3 DNA reads as TGCGCCAGCAGCACGGGACTAGCGGGCACAGATACGCAGTATTTT. Translating gives CASSTGLAGTDTQYF. The full variable domain, completed using reference TRBV5-1 and TRBJ2-3, is KAGVTQTPRYLIKTRGQQVTLSCSPISGHRSVSWYQQTPGQGLQFLFEYFSETQRNKGNFPGRFSGRQFSNSRSEMNVSTLELGDSALYLCASSTGLAGTDTQYFGPGTRLTVL.

J is TRBJ2-1 and V is TRBV7-2, with D perhaps TRBD1 (6 bases). The CDR3 contains 15 residues. Germline loops: CDR1 SGHTA, CDR2 FQGNSA. Trimming cost V 6 bases and J 0 bases, with 12 bases left between them. The CDR3 is CASRVQGFSYNEQFF. In DNA, the CDR3 is TGTGCCAGCAGAGTACAGGGATTCTCCTACAATGAGCAGTTCTTC.

V gene TRBV28 combines with J gene TRBJ1-1; 8 nucleotides align to TRBD1. Germline trimming cut 6 bases from V and 3 bases from J; bases unmatched to any gene: 18. This CDR3 is built from 18 residues. Germline lookup yields CDR1 MDHEN and CDR2 SYDVKM. In nucleotides, the CDR3 is TGTGCCAGCAGCCCCTGGACAGGGACGGGGATTGGGGACACTGAAGCTTTCTTT. This sequence encodes CASSPWTGTGIGDTEAFF.

This clone was observed a few times. The chain joins TRBV6-2 or TRBV6-3 to TRBJ2-2, with 8 bases lining up with TRBD2. J was trimmed by 1 base and V by 6 bases; bases with no gene match: 4. This CDR3 is 15 amino acids long. Germline loops: CDR1 MNHEY, CDR2 SVGEGT. The CDR3 here is CASSRTSGNTGELFF. The CDR3 nucleotides read TGTGCCAGCAGCCGCACTAGCGGGAACACCGGGGAGCTGTTTTTT.

This chain connects TRBV19 to TRBJ2-2, with 9 bases lining up with TRBD1. The CDR3 totals 16 residues. The V segment lost 7 bases and the J segment 5 bases; nucleotides outside the gene matches: 11. Germline V CDR1 and CDR2: LNHDA, SQIVND (reference sequence). The CDR3 DNA sequence: TGTGCCAGTAACGAAGGAACAGGGGGCTATACCGGGGAGCTGTTTTTT. It yields the protein CASNEGTGGYTGELFF.

The chain is built from TRBV5-1 and TRBJ2-4, with 13 nucleotides matching TRBD2. CDR3 length equals 18 residues. With V trimmed by 4 bases and J by 1 base, 8 bases remained unmatched. The germline CDR1 and CDR2 sequences are SGHRS and YFSETQ. CDR3 region: CASSLLAGGPGAKNIQYF. The CDR3 coding sequence is TGCGCCAGCAGCCTACTAGCGGGAGGGCCAGGGGCCAAAAACATTCAGTACTTC.